The 6 T cell receptor beta chains below were found in one sample sequenced in a study of blood T cell repertoires in COVID-19. TCRdb keeps only in-frame clones here, not all; method: immunoSEQ multiplex PCR. The table includes 450,000 or so clones, around nine tenths detected once. The sequencing input was peripheral blood. The receptor set was obtained from a man aged 18-30 years with COVID-19, enrolled during active disease.

V usage is TRBV5-1 and J usage is TRBJ2-5; 7 nucleotides match TRBD2. Germline V gene lookup returns CDR1 SGHRS and CDR2 YFSETQ. Germline trimming cut 2 bases from V and 3 bases from J; bases unmatched to any gene: 1. This CDR3 contains 13 residues. Here the CDR3 reads CASSFGLEETQYF. In DNA form, the CDR3 reads TGCGCCAGCAGCTTCGGACTAGAAGAGACCCAGTACTTC. Full variable domain (outside the CDR3, taken from reference TRBV5-1 and TRBJ2-5): KAGVTQTPRYLIKTRGQQVTLSCSPISGHRSVSWYQQTPGQGLQFLFEYFSETQRNKGNFPGRFSGRQFSNSRSEMNVSTLELGDSALYLCASSFGLEETQYFGPGTRLLVL.

The J gene is TRBJ2-3, the V gene TRBV5-1; 7 bases are shared with TRBD1. The CDR3 is 13 amino acids. The V segment lost 3 bases and the J segment 8 bases; nucleotides outside the gene matches: 6. Germline CDR1 and CDR2: SGHRS and YFSETQ. CDR3 loop: CASSSGTESTQYF. DNA for the CDR3: TGCGCCAGCAGCTCCGGGACAGAGAGTACGCAGTATTTT.

This clone was detected a few times. CDR3 DNA: TGCAGTGCTCGTACAGGGGATGGCTACACCTTC. Residues: CSARTGDGYTF. The chain has TRBV20-1 and TRBJ1-2; TRBD1 agrees at 7 bases. CDR1 is DFQATT and CDR2 is SNEGSKA in the germline V gene (reference sequence). V was clipped by 5 bases and J by 6 bases; unmatched bases: 3. CDR3 size: 11 residues.

V and J are TRBV14 and TRBJ1-4, with TRBD1 matching over 9 bases. The junction had 3 bases not matched to a gene; V was cut back by 10 bases and J by 0 bases. This CDR3 has 14 residues. CDR1 and CDR2 from the germline V gene are SGHDN and FVKESK. The CDR3 nucleotides read TGTGCCACACAGGGGGCCCCAACTAATGAAAAACTGTTTTTT. Its translation: CATQGAPTNEKLFF.

The genes are TRBV6-5 and TRBJ1-5; TRBD1 agrees at 9 bases. Trimming removed 6 bases from V and 4 bases from J; junction bases left unmatched: 7. The CDR3 runs to 15 residues. The germline V gene has CDR1 MNHEY and CDR2 SVGAGI. The CDR3 spells CASREDRGGNQPQHF. As DNA, the CDR3 is TGTGCCAGCAGAGAGGACAGGGGAGGGAATCAGCCCCAGCATTTT.

The gene calls are TRBV19 and TRBJ2-1; no firm D call. The V and J ends lost 4 bases and 9 bases respectively, with 10 bases between them. The V gene's germline CDR1 is LNHDA and CDR2 SQIVND (reference sequence). This CDR3 has 12 residues. The CDR3 here is CASSKEASEQFF. DNA for the CDR3: TGTGCCAGTAGTAAGGAAGCGTCTGAGCAGTTCTTC.